The 25 T cell receptor beta chains given below trace back to one sample, sequenced in a study of blood T cell repertoires in COVID-19. The data were produced by immunoSEQ multiplex PCR, yet TCRdb's version contains in-frame clones alone and is incomplete. The sample has about 350,000 clones, around 87% seen once; the top ten hold over 4%. The specimen sequenced was PBMCs or T cells enriched from blood (not recorded which). These TCRs come from a young woman who had recovered from COVID-19.

The V gene is TRBV5-1, the J gene TRBJ2-5; TRBD2 matches 15 bases. Germline V CDR1 and CDR2: SGHRS, YFSETQ. This CDR3 spans 16 amino acids. J gave up 5 bases and V 4 bases, and 6 bases lay outside the gene matches. The DNA for the CDR3 is TGCGCCAGCAGCCGGGGACTAGCGGGGGGAGAGGAGACCCAGTACTTC. This encodes CASSRGLAGGEETQYF.

This clone was seen more than once but under ten times. This chain joins TRBV10-2 and TRBJ1-2, with D maybe TRBD1 (6 bases). The V and J ends lost 5 bases and 3 bases respectively, with 13 bases between them. The CDR3 sequence is 14 residues long. Germline loops: CDR1 WSHSY, CDR2 SAAADI. CDR3 region: CASSPGGTHYGYTF. The CDR3 DNA reads as TGCGCCAGCAGTCCGGGGGGCACCCACTATGGCTACACCTTC.

As to this clone: At one boundary the junction diverges from the germline segment, which might be a read error. The gene calls are TRBV6-5 and TRBJ1-3; TRBD1 matches at 8 bases. The CDR3 has 12 residues. CDR1 is MNHEY, CDR2 SVGAGI, per germline. CDR3 region: CASSDRGSTIYF. The CDR3 bases are TGTGCCAGCAGCGACAGGGGAAGCACCATATATTTT.

The genes are TRBV19 and TRBJ1-5; maybe TRBD1 (6 bases). The CDR3 has 14 amino acids. Trimming shortened V by 9 bases and J by 6 bases, and 18 bases separated the two germline ends. Germline CDR1 LNHDA, CDR2 SQIVND (reference sequence). The DNA of the CDR3 is TGTGCCAGCGACCTACAGGGATCGGGTCAGCCCCAGCATTTT. The encoded protein is CASDLQGSGQPQHF.

The CDR3 region has the DNA TGTGCCAGCAGTGGATTACAGGGGGGGAACACTGAAGCTTTCTTT. It codes for CASSGLQGGNTEAFF. The chain couples TRBV6-6 to TRBJ1-1; 8 nucleotides match TRBD1. Trimming at V came to 5 bases and at J to 1 base, leaving 6 bases not matched to a gene. Germline V lookup: CDR1 MNHNY, CDR2 SVGAGI (reference sequence). This CDR3 is 15 amino acids long.

This clone showed up just once. The V call is TRBV5-1, the J call TRBJ1-1; the match to TRBD1 covers 8 bases. There are 16 residues in the CDR3. CDR1 SGHRS and CDR2 YFSETQ come from the germline V gene. V lost 2 bases and J lost 3; bases outside the gene matches: 9. The CDR3 nucleotides read TGCGCCAGCAGCTTAACAATCGGACAGGGACACACTGAAGCTTTCTTT. Its translation: CASSLTIGQGHTEAFF.

J is TRBJ1-1 and V is TRBV19, with TRBD1 as a possible D gene (5 bases). This CDR3 contains 11 residues. The germline CDR1 and CDR2 sequences are LNHDA and SQIVND (reference sequence). The V gene lost 6 bases and the J gene lost 7 bases, with 9 bases spanning the gap. The CDR3: CASSKTVEAFF. The CDR3 coding sequence is TGTGCCAGTAGCAAGACAGTTGAAGCTTTCTTT.

This rearrangement joins TRBV2 to TRBJ2-5; TRBD2 aligns across 10 bases. There are 14 residues in the CDR3. With V trimmed by 5 bases and J by 4 bases, 4 bases remained unmatched. The V gene's germline CDR1 is SNHLY and CDR2 FYNNEI. CDR3 region: CASSPSSGGETQYF. The CDR3 DNA follows: TGTGCCAGCAGTCCTTCTAGCGGGGGAGAGACCCAGTACTTC.

This sequence joins TRBV2 and TRBJ2-7; D may be TRBD1 (5 bases). Germline CDR1 is SNHLY and CDR2 is FYNNEI. The CDR3 has 13 residues. The V and J ends lost 6 bases and 3 bases respectively, with 12 bases between them. The chain's CDR3 is CASRAGLVYEQYF. The CDR3 nucleotides are TGTGCCAGCAGGGCAGGGTTGGTCTACGAGCAGTACTTC.

The chain recombines TRBV18 with TRBJ1-2; no reliable D call. The germline V gene has CDR1 KGHSH and CDR2 LQKENI. The CDR3 runs to 15 residues. V lost 2 bases to trimming and J lost 8 bases, with 18 bases between them. CDR3 DNA: TGTGCCAGCTCACCAGCCAGTAGTAGCGGAGACGGCTACACCTTC. Protein product: CASSPASSSGDGYTF.

The J gene is TRBJ2-3, the V gene TRBV18, with D possibly TRBD2 on 5 matching bases. Germline V gene data show CDR1 as KGHSH and CDR2 as LQKENI. The V gene lost 6 bases and the J gene lost 0 bases, with 13 bases spanning the gap. This CDR3 has 15 amino acids. This CDR3 is CASSQEDDSTDTQYF. The CDR3 coding sequence is TGTGCCAGCTCTCAGGAGGACGATAGCACAGATACGCAGTATTTT.

The J gene is TRBJ2-3, the V gene TRBV11-2; 9 bases map to TRBD1. J was trimmed by 3 bases and V by 1 base; bases with no gene match: 8. CDR1 SGHAT and CDR2 FQNNGV come from the germline V gene. The CDR3 covers 17 residues. The CDR3: CASSLVGVQGATDTQYF. Here the CDR3 DNA reads TGTGCCAGCAGCTTAGTCGGAGTACAGGGGGCTACAGATACGCAGTATTTT.

The V and J genes are TRBV3-1 (or the pseudogene TRBV3-2) and TRBJ1-4; 7 bases are a match to TRBD1. Germline CDR1 is LGHDT and CDR2 is YNNKEL (reference sequence). The CDR3 runs to 15 residues. J was trimmed by 0 bases and V by 4 bases; bases with no gene match: 2. CDR3 sequence: CASSPQGATNEKLFF. The DNA of the CDR3 is TGTGCCAGCAGCCCGCAGGGGGCAACTAATGAAAAACTGTTTTTT.

The table lists this clone with a count of one. The chain employs TRBV4-1 and TRBJ1-5; no clear D. The CDR3 has 15 amino acids. V was trimmed by 1 base and J by 0 bases, leaving 7 bases between them. Germline CDR1 is MGHRA and CDR2 is YSYEKL. CDR3: CASSQGSYSNQPQHF. CDR3 coding DNA: TGCGCCAGCAGCCAAGGTAGTTATAGCAATCAGCCCCAGCATTTT.

The chain links TRBV4-2 to TRBJ1-4; no clear D. This CDR3 has 15 amino acids. Germline V gives CDR1 LGHNA, CDR2 YNFKEQ. Deletions cut 2 bases from V and 4 bases from J, with 11 bases between. CDR3 bases: TGTGCCAGCAGCCAATCCGACACATTTAATGAAAAACTGTTTTTT. Translating it yields CASSQSDTFNEKLFF.

The genes are TRBV28 and TRBJ2-3; 10 nucleotides agree with TRBD1. Losses at the gene ends were 5 bases for V and 3 bases for J; bases not matched to a gene: 14. Germline values: CDR1 MDHEN, CDR2 SYDVKM. CDR3 length: 18 residues. CDR3 nucleotide sequence: TGTGCCAGCAGTCCACCCCGGGACAGGGGATCAGGGACAGATACGCAGTATTTT. Amino acids: CASSPPRDRGSGTDTQYF.

This rearrangement joins TRBV9 to TRBJ1-1; 9 nucleotides match TRBD1. Unmatched junction bases numbered 6, after V lost 4 bases and J lost 5 bases. Germline assignment: CDR1 SGDLS and CDR2 YYNGEE. CDR3 length equals 14 residues. The CDR3, as DNA: TGTGCCAGCAGCCCCGGACAGGGGTGGACTGAAGCTTTCTTT. Translation: CASSPGQGWTEAFF.

The CDR3 sequence is CSASKGAGETQYF. As DNA, the CDR3 is TGCAGTGCTAGTAAGGGGGCGGGGGAGACCCAGTACTTC. The chain joins TRBV20-1 to TRBJ2-5, with D tentatively TRBD1 (7 bases). V was clipped by 3 bases and J by 5 bases, with 13 bases between them. CDR3 length: 13 amino acids. Germline V gives CDR1 DFQATT, CDR2 SNEGSKA (reference sequence).

The chain couples TRBV5-6 to TRBJ2-7; 9 positions match TRBD1. The CDR3 contains 17 residues. V lost 4 bases and J lost 3; bases outside the gene matches: 14. In germline, CDR1 is SGHDT, CDR2 YYEEEE. In DNA, the CDR3 is TGTGCCAGCAGCCCTGGGACAGGGCGGACACTCGGCTACGAGCAGTACTTC. Its protein product is CASSPGTGRTLGYEQYF.

The chain couples TRBV19 to TRBJ1-6; D possibly corresponds to TRBD1 (5 bases). CDR3 size: 17 residues. Between the trimmed V and J ends, which lost 1 base and 6 bases, there was a span of 16 bases. The germline CDR1 and CDR2 sequences are LNHDA and SQIVND (reference sequence). The CDR3 loop is CASSIGQSTGGNSPLHF. CDR3 bases: TGTGCCAGTAGTATAGGTCAGTCGACGGGGGGTAATTCACCCCTCCACTTT.

The chain carries TRBV11-2 and TRBJ2-1; maybe TRBD2 (7 bases). The V gene lost 1 base and the J gene lost 9 bases, with 16 bases spanning the gap. This CDR3 contains 15 residues. CDR1 is SGHAT and CDR2 is FQNNGV in the germline V gene. The CDR3 loop is CASSLVGGGRAEQFF. Written as DNA, the CDR3 is TGTGCCAGCAGCTTAGTAGGGGGGGGCCGGGCTGAGCAGTTCTTC.

This sequence joins TRBV7-9 and TRBJ2-6, with D tentatively TRBD1 (5 bases). The CDR3 is made up of 15 amino acids. The V gene's germline CDR1 is SEHNR and CDR2 FQNEAQ (reference sequence). V was trimmed by 2 bases and J by 0 bases, leaving 5 bases between them. The CDR3, as DNA: TGTGCCAGCAGCTTAAGGGGCTCTGGGGCCAACGTCCTGACTTTC. It is translated as CASSLRGSGANVLTF.

This clone was seen just once. The V call is TRBV3-1 (or the pseudogene TRBV3-2), the J call TRBJ1-2; the D gene is possibly TRBD1 (5 bases). The CDR3 is made up of 15 amino acids. Germline-derived CDR1 and CDR2 are LGHDT and YNNKEL (reference sequence). Trimming shortened V by 2 bases and J by 2 bases, and 12 bases separated the two germline ends. CDR3 residues: CASSQSSGGNYGYTF. CDR3 bases: TGTGCCAGCAGCCAATCTTCCGGGGGAAACTATGGCTACACCTTC.

The J gene is TRBJ2-7, the V gene TRBV6-2 or TRBV6-3; tentatively, D is TRBD1 (5 bases). The CDR3 has 14 amino acids. V lost 3 bases and J lost 2, with 11 bases in between. Germline CDR1 MNHEY, CDR2 SVGEGT. DNA of the CDR3: TGTGCCAGCAGTTATCAGGGAAGAACCTACGAGCAGTACTTC. Translation: CASSYQGRTYEQYF.

The genes are TRBV30 and TRBJ2-5; D may be TRBD2 (6 bases). CDR3 length equals 14 residues. The germline V and J ends were trimmed by 3 bases and 3 bases, with 14 bases remaining between them. Germline lookup yields CDR1 GTSNPN and CDR2 SVGIG (reference sequence). This CDR3 reads CAWSLGGGKETQYF. CDR3 DNA sequence: TGTGCCTGGAGCTTGGGGGGTGGGAAAGAGACCCAGTACTTC.